A single sample gave rise to the 30 T cell receptor beta chains below, sequenced in a study of T cells in Graves' hyperthyroidism and ophthalmopathy. RNA transcripts were the template for amplifying TCR beta CDR3 regions. The TCR CDR3 first-round RT-PCR relied on the HTBI primer set. TCRdb re-derived calls from the multiplex PCR reads in MiXCR, one entry per CDR3 protein. The sample contains more than 550,000 distinct CDR3 sequences, nearly 45% of which appear only once. The sequenced sample consisted of peripheral blood or thyroid tissue (not recorded which). The receptor source for this set is an adult man with Graves' disease, either hyperthyroidism or ophthalmopathy (not recorded which).

This sequence joins TRBV29-1 and TRBJ1-2; possibly TRBD1 for D (5 bases). V lost 6 bases to trimming and J lost 6 bases, with 14 bases between them. CDR3 length: 12 amino acids. Germline CDR1 is SQVTM and CDR2 is ANQGSEA. The CDR3 nucleotides are TGCAGCGTAGCGGGGGACCATAATGGCTACACCTTC. Encoded protein: CSVAGDHNGYTF.

This clonotype came up many times. This rearrangement joins TRBV10-3 to TRBJ1-1, with a possible D match to TRBD1 (5 bases). Trimming took 8 bases from V and 1 from J, leaving 11 bases between them. There are 13 residues in the CDR3. The germline CDR1 and CDR2 sequences are ENHRY and SYGVKD. The DNA of the CDR3 is TGTGCCATCCGTGGGACGGGGAACACTGAAGCTTTCTTT. As protein: CAIRGTGNTEAFF.

This clonotype was counted between two and nine times. V gene TRBV7-9 combines with J gene TRBJ2-7, with D maybe TRBD2 (5 bases). The CDR3 contains 14 residues. CDR1 is SEHNR and CDR2 is FQNEAQ in the germline V gene (reference sequence). Trimming cost V 0 bases and J 4 bases, with 10 bases left between them. This chain's CDR3 is CASSLAGEAYEQYF. The CDR3 DNA reads TGTGCCAGCAGCTTAGCGGGAGAGGCGTACGAGCAGTACTTC.

This clonotype has more than one count but fewer than ten. This rearrangement joins TRBV3-1 to TRBJ2-7; maybe TRBD1 (5 bases). The ends were cut back, 4 bases at V and 2 bases at J, with 12 bases in the middle. Germline V CDR1 and CDR2: LGHDT, YNNKEL (reference sequence). This CDR3 is 14 amino acids long. The chain's CDR3 is CASSLSGLTYEQYF. The CDR3 nucleotides read TGTGCCAGCAGCCTGTCAGGGCTGACCTACGAGCAGTACTTC.

The chain joins TRBV20-1 to TRBJ2-7; 7 nucleotides match TRBD2. This CDR3 has 12 residues. Germline assignment: CDR1 DFQATT and CDR2 SNEGSKA (reference sequence). After removal of 0 bases from V and 7 bases from J, the junction contained 3 bases not matched to a gene. Here the CDR3 DNA reads TGCAGTGCTAGAGATCCGGGACTAGAGCAGTACTTC. Its protein is CSARDPGLEQYF.

The V gene is TRBV2, the J gene TRBJ1-5, with 9 bases that match TRBD1. CDR3 length: 17 amino acids. Germline V gives CDR1 SNHLY, CDR2 FYNNEI. V was pared by 5 bases and J by 1 base, with 9 bases of the junction left unmatched. CDR3 amino acids: CASSSGQGFGSNQPQHF. The CDR3 DNA reads TGTGCCAGCAGTTCGGGACAGGGATTTGGGAGCAATCAGCCCCAGCATTTT.

This chain uses TRBV2 with TRBJ2-7, with TRBD2 matching 15 bases. The CDR3 has 16 amino acids. V was clipped by 3 bases and J by 5 bases; unmatched bases: 5. Germline CDR1 and CDR2: SNHLY and FYNNEI. CDR3 protein: CASSDGLAGGSDEQYF. CDR3 nucleotide sequence: TGTGCCAGCAGTGACGGACTAGCGGGAGGGTCGGACGAGCAGTACTTC.

This clonotype was counted many times. The rearrangement joins TRBV15 to TRBJ1-3; D uncertain. The germline CDR1 and CDR2 sequences are LNHNV and YYDKDF (reference sequence). V was shortened by 9 bases and J by 0 bases, with 9 bases between the two germline ends. CDR3 size: 13 residues. Written as DNA, the CDR3 is TGTGCCACTTCACAGTTCTCTGGAAACACCATATATTTT. Translated: CATSQFSGNTIYF.

This clonotype was recorded only once. The chain joins TRBV5-1 to TRBJ2-5, with 7 bases matching TRBD1. Unmatched junction bases numbered 9, after V lost 4 bases and J lost 3 bases. This CDR3 is built from 15 residues. The germline gives CDR1 SGHRS, CDR2 YFSETQ. CDR3 amino acids: CASSRAQGNKETQYF. In nucleotides, the CDR3 is TGCGCCAGCAGCCGAGCACAGGGGAACAAAGAGACCCAGTACTTC.

This clonotype occurred a few times. The V call is TRBV5-4, the J call TRBJ1-4, with TRBD1 matching over 7 bases. Germline V CDR1 and CDR2: SGHNT, YYREEE (reference sequence). The CDR3 contains 15 residues. V was pared by 1 base and J by 7 bases, with 7 bases of the junction left unmatched. CDR3 protein: CASSLRQGGSEKLFF. The CDR3 region has the DNA TGTGCCAGCAGCTTGAGACAGGGAGGATCTGAAAAACTGTTTTTT.

The V call is TRBV6-5, the J call TRBJ1-1; D not certain. Germline assignment: CDR1 MNHEY and CDR2 SVGAGI. The CDR3 length is 13 residues. V was trimmed by 0 bases and J by 7 bases, leaving 9 bases between them. CDR3 in DNA: TGTGCCAGCAGTTACTCTACAGATATTGAAGCTTTCTTT. As protein: CASSYSTDIEAFF.

As concerns this clonotype: The CDR3 ends on some other residue instead of the conserved phenylalanine or tryptophan, so this is likely a read error. The gene calls are TRBV25-1 and TRBJ1-1; D not resolved. There are 16 residues in the CDR3. The ends were cut back, 8 bases at V and 1 base at J, with 20 bases in the middle. The germline CDR1 and CDR2 sequences are MGHDK and SYGVNS. In DNA, the CDR3 is TGTGCCAGCTTCCATGGTAGAGTCCTTGAGAACACTGAAGCTTTCATT. As protein: CASFHGRVLENTEAFI.

This clonotype was picked up a small number of times. Just one base apart from a much larger clone, this may be a read error. This sequence joins TRBV7-8 and TRBJ1-1; D may be TRBD1 (6 bases). The CDR3 length is 13 residues. Germline-derived CDR1 and CDR2 are SGHVS and FQNEAQ. Trimming removed 3 bases from V and 11 bases from J, with 16 bases in between. CDR3 DNA: TGTGCCAGCAGCTTGCAGGGGTCCGCCGCCGCTTTCTTT. Translation gives CASSLQGSAAAFF. Full variable domain (outside the CDR3, taken from reference TRBV7-8 and TRBJ1-1): GAGVSQSPRYKVAKRGQDVALRCDPISGHVSLFWYQQALGQGPEFLTYFQNEAQLDKSGLPSDRFFAERPEGSVSTLKIQRTQQEDSAVYLCASSLQGSAAAFFGQGTRLTVV.

In its sample, this clonotype was seen a few times. The rearrangement links TRBV10-3 to TRBJ1-5, with D possibly matching TRBD1 (6 bases). CDR3 length: 14 amino acids. The V end lost 10 bases, the J end lost 0 bases, and 13 bases lay between the germline ends. Germline V lookup: CDR1 ENHRY, CDR2 SYGVKD. The CDR3 DNA follows: TGTGCCAGCAGGGGACGGTTTAGCAATCAGCCCCAGCATTTT. Translation: CASRGRFSNQPQHF.

In regard to this clonotype: One junction end disagrees with the germline gene, perhaps due to a read error. The chain combines TRBV7-8 with TRBJ2-7, with 8 bases aligning to TRBD2. Germline CDR1 and CDR2: SGHVS and FQNEAQ. CDR3 length: 15 residues. CDR3 bases: TGCGCCAGCAGCCAACAACCGACTAGCGCCTACGAGCAGTACTTC. Translating it yields CASSQQPTSAYEQYF.

This clonotype appeared a few times. The chain joins TRBV10-3 to TRBJ2-5; D not certain. The CDR3 runs 13 residues. Trimming removed 10 bases at V and 5 bases at J, with 17 bases between. Germline V gene data show CDR1 as ENHRY and CDR2 as SYGVKD. This chain's CDR3 is CASTADGRETQYF. The CDR3 nucleotides are TGTGCCAGCACCGCGGACGGACGGGAGACCCAGTACTTC.

This chain links TRBV2 with TRBJ1-6, with 7 bases aligning to TRBD1. The germline gives CDR1 SNHLY, CDR2 FYNNEI. The trim removed 6 bases at V and 0 bases at J, leaving 11 bases unmatched. This CDR3 region has 18 residues. CDR3 loop: CASSGTGDGSSYNSPLHF. The CDR3 bases are TGTGCCAGCAGCGGAACAGGGGATGGGAGCTCCTATAATTCACCCCTCCACTTT.

V is TRBV20-1 and J is TRBJ1-4; D may be TRBD1 (5 bases). The V and J ends lost 5 bases and 4 bases respectively, with 17 bases between them. CDR3 length equals 15 residues. Germline assignment: CDR1 DFQATT and CDR2 SNEGSKA (reference sequence). The CDR3: CSAFRASGGNEKLFF. As DNA, the CDR3 is TGCAGTGCTTTTCGGGCATCCGGGGGTAATGAAAAACTGTTTTTT.

V gene TRBV20-1 combines with J gene TRBJ2-7, with D possibly being TRBD2 (5 bases). This CDR3 is built from 15 residues. Between the trimmed V and J ends, which lost 5 bases and 3 bases, there was a span of 20 bases. Germline loops: CDR1 DFQATT, CDR2 SNEGSKA (reference sequence). Here the CDR3 reads CSAPPPERRGYEQYF. The CDR3 DNA reads as TGCAGTGCTCCCCCCCCAGAGAGACGGGGCTACGAGCAGTACTTC.

With regard to this clonotype: This is likely a read error, given that the CDR3 carries no conserved phenylalanine or tryptophan at its end. The chain carries TRBV20-1 and TRBJ2-5; 8 bases match TRBD1. The germline gives CDR1 DFQATT, CDR2 SNEGSKA (reference sequence). This CDR3 is 15 amino acids long. The J segment lost 2 bases and the V segment lost 3 bases, leaving 8 bases of the junction unmatched. The CDR3 here is CSARGDRSIQETQYL. As DNA, the CDR3 is TGCAGTGCTAGGGGGGACAGGAGCATACAAGAGACCCAGTACCTC.

This clonotype was observed at least ten times. The chain carries TRBV19 and TRBJ2-5; D is uncertain. CDR3 length equals 11 residues. V gave up 5 bases and J gave up 4 bases, with 5 bases separating them. The germline gives CDR1 LNHDA, CDR2 SQIVND (reference sequence). CDR3 DNA sequence: TGTGCCAGTAGTGTTAGAGAGACCCAGTACTTC. Protein sequence: CASSVRETQYF.

The chain's CDR3 is CASPRAGGNQPQHF. The CDR3, as DNA: TGTGCCAGCCCTCGGGCAGGTGGGAATCAGCCCCAGCATTTT. The rearrangement links TRBV7-2 to TRBJ1-5; D call uncertain. CDR1 is SGHTA, CDR2 FQGNSA, per germline. With 8 bases removed from V and 4 bases from J, the gap between germline ends came to 15 bases. This CDR3 comprises 14 residues.

The chain couples TRBV5-6 to TRBJ1-2; D may be TRBD1 (5 bases). The CDR3 is 17 amino acids. The germline V gene encodes CDR1 SGHDT and CDR2 YYEEEE. The ends were cut back, 0 bases at V and 1 base at J, with 16 bases in the middle. CDR3 in DNA: TGTGCCAGCAGCTTGGTTGCAGGGCTATCCGTTAACTATGGCTACACCTTC. Translation: CASSLVAGLSVNYGYTF.

Notes on this clonotype: Being one base from a much bigger clone, this may be a read error. The chain employs TRBV5-8 and TRBJ1-4, with D hard to call. The CDR3 is 13 residues long. Germline V gene lookup returns CDR1 SGHTS and CDR2 YDEGEE. CDR3 sequence reads: CAGSFSANEKLFF. The CDR3 nucleotides read TGTGCCGGCAGCTTCAGTGCGAATGAAAAACTGTTTTTT.

The chain couples TRBV7-9 to TRBJ2-7, with 9 bases identical to TRBD1. The CDR3 spans 15 residues. Per germline, CDR1 SEHNR and CDR2 FQNEAQ (reference sequence). V lost 3 bases to trimming and J lost 2 bases; unmatched junction nucleotides: 5. CDR3 region: CASSFPGQGPYEQYF. The CDR3 DNA follows: TGTGCCAGCAGCTTTCCGGGACAGGGACCCTACGAGCAGTACTTC.

The rearrangement links TRBV7-6 to TRBJ2-3; D is perhaps TRBD2 (5 bases). The germline CDR1 and CDR2 sequences are SGHVS and FNYEAQ. The CDR3 consists of 16 residues. V lost 0 bases and J lost 2, with 12 bases in between. The CDR3 DNA is TGTGCCAGCAGCTTAGCTCCGGGATGGGACACAGATACGCAGTATTTT. It yields the protein CASSLAPGWDTDTQYF.

This chain connects TRBV5-1 to TRBJ1-1, with D unclear. This CDR3 contains 15 residues. Trimming stripped 4 bases from V and 0 bases from J, with 13 bases between. Germline V gene data show CDR1 as SGHRS and CDR2 as YFSETQ. This chain's CDR3 is CASSPWTELNTEAFF. DNA of the CDR3: TGCGCCAGCAGCCCTTGGACGGAATTGAACACTGAAGCTTTCTTT.

The V and J genes are TRBV7-9 and TRBJ2-7; 8 nucleotides align to TRBD2. Germline values: CDR1 SEHNR, CDR2 FQNEAQ (reference sequence). The CDR3 has 17 residues. With V trimmed by 2 bases and J by 1 base, 10 bases remained unmatched. The CDR3 nucleotides read TGTGCCAGCAGCTTACTCCCGACTAGCGCCAGTTCCTACGAGCAGTACTTC. Amino acid sequence: CASSLLPTSASSYEQYF.

This chain links TRBV6-1 with TRBJ1-5; D not resolved. The germline CDR1 and CDR2 sequences are MNHNS and SASEGT. This CDR3 is 12 amino acids long. The V gene lost 8 bases and the J gene lost 7 bases, with 12 bases spanning the gap. In nucleotides, the CDR3 is TGTGCCAGCGGCACGGGCGGCCAGCCCCAGCATTTT. As protein: CASGTGGQPQHF.

The chain employs TRBV2 and TRBJ2-5, with D perhaps matching TRBD1 (5 bases). CDR3 length: 14 amino acids. The V and J ends lost 6 bases and 2 bases respectively, with 13 bases between them. Looked up from germline, CDR1 is SNHLY and CDR2 is FYNNEI. CDR3 sequence reads: CASRGRASQETQYF. CDR3 DNA sequence: TGTGCCAGCAGAGGCAGGGCAAGTCAAGAGACCCAGTACTTC.